Below are 24 T cell receptor beta chains sequenced from a single sample in a study of blood T cells in healthy people across ages. Combining a sample-barcoded 5' primer with a J-beta primer mix, a second PCR ran for 7 to 11 cycles. One entry per CDR3 protein, called by TCRdb with MiXCR from the 5' RACE reads. The data show 600,000 or so distinct CDR3 sequences, approximately 30% seen once. Sequencing was performed on blood. These TCRs come from a woman of 80 years or more in good health.

This clonotype was observed a single time. With a much larger clone just one base away, this may be a read error. The V and J genes are TRBV18 and TRBJ1-1; TRBD1 agrees at 9 bases. From germline, CDR1 is KGHSH and CDR2 LQKENI. Trimming took 0 bases from V and 5 from J; bases not matched to a gene: 4. This CDR3 region has 15 residues. The CDR3 here is CASSPPRTGETEAFF. CDR3 bases: TGTGCCAGCTCACCACCGAGGACAGGGGAAACTGAAGCTTTCTTT.

This chain links TRBV20-1 with TRBJ1-5; 7 nucleotides line up with TRBD1. The CDR3 is 15 residues long. With 5 bases clipped from V and 6 bases from J, the junction kept 13 bases outside the gene matches. Germline values: CDR1 DFQATT, CDR2 SNEGSKA (reference sequence). CDR3 residues: CSAEQGGGLSQPQHF. The CDR3, as DNA: TGCAGTGCTGAACAGGGAGGGGGCTTAAGTCAGCCCCAGCATTTT.

The V call is TRBV28, the J call TRBJ1-1, with a tentative D call TRBD1 (5 bases). There are 15 residues in the CDR3. Germline loops: CDR1 MDHEN, CDR2 SYDVKM. Trimming shortened V by 4 bases and J by 1 base, and 13 bases separated the two germline ends. The CDR3 loop reads CASSSYGAANTEAFF. In nucleotides, the CDR3 is TGTGCCAGCAGTTCCTACGGGGCAGCGAACACTGAAGCTTTCTTT. Using reference TRBV28 and TRBJ1-1 for the parts outside the CDR3, the full variable domain is DVKVTQSSRYLVKRTGEKVFLECVQDMDHENMFWYRQDPGLGLRLIYFSYDVKMKEKGDIPEGYSVSREKKERFSLILESASTNQTSMYLCASSSYGAANTEAFFGQGTRLTVV.

The chain has TRBV6-6 and TRBJ2-5, with 8 bases aligning to TRBD1. Germline V lookup: CDR1 MNHNY, CDR2 SVGAGI (reference sequence). The CDR3 is 14 amino acids. The trim removed 5 bases at V and 1 base at J, leaving 3 bases unmatched. CDR3 nucleotide sequence: TGTGCCAGCAGTGATACAGGGGGCCAAGAGACCCAGTACTTC. Protein: CASSDTGGQETQYF.

Worth noting for this clonotype: A much larger clone sits a single nucleotide away, making a read error possible. This chain links TRBV5-5 with TRBJ1-5; 9 positions match TRBD1. J lost 6 bases, V lost 7 bases, and 11 bases had no gene match. Germline V gene sequence: CDR1 SGHKS, CDR2 YYEKEE (reference sequence). CDR3 size: 15 residues. The CDR3 region is CASGPWTGAGQPQHF. DNA of the CDR3: TGTGCCAGCGGCCCATGGACAGGGGCGGGTCAGCCCCAGCATTTT.

This clonotype was counted many times. V usage is TRBV20-1 and J usage is TRBJ2-7; a weak D match, TRBD1 (6 bases). CDR3 length equals 16 residues. The V end lost 1 base, the J end lost 2 bases, and 18 bases lay between the germline ends. Germline V gene lookup returns CDR1 DFQATT and CDR2 SNEGSKA (reference sequence). The CDR3, as DNA: TGCAGTGCTAGAGCTGAAGCGGACAGTTTTACCTACGAGCAGTACTTC. It codes for CSARAEADSFTYEQYF.

The sample holds many counts of this clonotype. This rearrangement joins TRBV5-1 to TRBJ2-4; either TRBD1 or TRBD2 may fit D (5 bases each). Looked up from germline, CDR1 is SGHRS and CDR2 is YFSETQ. The CDR3 loop spans 13 amino acids. The V end was cut by 3 bases, the J end by 8 bases, with 12 bases between. The CDR3 is CASSWAVGDIQYF. The CDR3, as DNA: TGCGCCAGCAGCTGGGCGGTGGGGGACATTCAGTACTTC.

J is TRBJ1-4 and V is TRBV28; D may be TRBD1 (6 bases). V dropped 7 bases and J dropped 5 bases, with 14 bases sitting between them. Germline-derived CDR1 and CDR2 are MDHEN and SYDVKM. The CDR3 is 14 residues long. This CDR3 is CASNEGGRNEKLFF. The CDR3 nucleotides are TGTGCCAGCAACGAAGGGGGGCGGAATGAAAAACTGTTTTTT.

This clonotype was seen ten or more times. The rearrangement links TRBV24-1 to TRBJ2-3; TRBD1 might be the D (7 bases). CDR1 and CDR2 (germline): KGHDR, SFDVKD. The CDR3 contains 15 residues. With 7 bases removed from V and 4 bases from J, the gap between germline ends came to 17 bases. The CDR3 protein is CATSPPGGFADTQYF. In DNA, the CDR3 is TGTGCCACCAGCCCTCCAGGGGGGTTCGCAGATACGCAGTATTTT.

The chain employs TRBV6-4 and TRBJ2-1, with D tentatively TRBD1 (5 bases). CDR1 is MRHNA, CDR2 SNTAGT, per germline. There are 16 residues in the CDR3. V was shortened by 4 bases and J by 0 bases, with 13 bases between the two germline ends. The CDR3 region is CASSARATFSYNEQFF. DNA for the CDR3: TGTGCCAGCAGTGCCAGGGCCACATTCTCCTACAATGAGCAGTTCTTC.

This clonotype was found many times. The chain carries TRBV7-3 and TRBJ2-1; maybe TRBD1 (6 bases). This CDR3 has 16 amino acids. CDR1 is SGHTA and CDR2 is FQGTGA in the germline V gene. V lost 5 bases and J lost 3, with 17 bases in between. This CDR3 reads CASSRRTALGYNEQFF. In DNA form, the CDR3 reads TGTGCCAGCAGCCGCCGGACAGCCCTTGGCTACAATGAGCAGTTCTTC.

This clonotype showed up just a few times. Here the CDR3 reads CAGKTGVKAFF. Here the CDR3 DNA reads TGTGCCGGTAAGACCGGGGTGAAAGCTTTCTTT. This sequence joins TRBV6-6 and TRBJ1-1; D not resolved. V dropped 11 bases and J dropped 9 bases, with 16 bases sitting between them. The germline V gene encodes CDR1 MNHNY and CDR2 SVGAGI (reference sequence). This CDR3 is 11 amino acids long.

This chain uses TRBV27 with TRBJ2-7; a weak D match, TRBD1 (6 bases). With 1 base removed from V and 0 bases from J, the gap between germline ends came to 16 bases. From germline, CDR1 is MNHEY and CDR2 SMNVEV (reference sequence). The CDR3 contains 17 residues. This CDR3 reads CASSLLSTGLSSYEQYF. CDR3 sequence (DNA): TGTGCCAGCAGTTTATTATCAACAGGGCTCAGCTCCTACGAGCAGTACTTC.

Only a few counts were recorded for this clonotype. This rearrangement joins TRBV30 to TRBJ2-2, with D unclear. The CDR3 totals 15 residues. The V gene's germline CDR1 is GTSNPN and CDR2 SVGIG (reference sequence). Between the trimmed V and J ends, which lost 0 bases and 8 bases, there was a span of 16 bases. DNA for the CDR3: TGTGCCTGGAGTGTATTGGCCAGTACGGCTGGGGAGCTGTTTTTT. It specifies CAWSVLASTAGELFF.

As to this clonotype: A junction boundary mismatches the germline segment, possibly from a read error. CDR3 DNA sequence: TGCGCCAGCAGGACGACAGGGAGTGACGACGAGCAGTACTTC. As protein: CASRTTGSDDEQYF. The chain employs TRBV28 and TRBJ2-7; 7 bases map to TRBD1. The CDR3 extends over 14 amino acids. Germline V lookup: CDR1 MDHEN, CDR2 SYDVKM. The variable domain in full, with the rest retrieved from reference TRBV28 and TRBJ2-7, is DVKVTQSSRYLVKRTGEKVFLECVQDMDHENMFWYRQDPGLGLRLIYFSYDVKMKEKGDIPEGYSVSREKKERFSLILESASTNQTSMYLCASRTTGSDDEQYFGPGTRLTVT.

V usage is TRBV12-3 or TRBV12-4 and J usage is TRBJ1-1; the D is unclear. The CDR3 runs 14 residues. V lost 2 bases to trimming and J lost 4 bases, with 11 bases between them. The DNA of the CDR3 is TGTGCCAGCAGTTTATACACCTTGGGCACTGAAGCTTTCTTT. This translates into CASSLYTLGTEAFF.

This clonotype was observed many times. V gene TRBV3-1 combines with J gene TRBJ2-5; a possible D gene is TRBD2 (7 bases). Deletions cut 3 bases from V and 1 base from J, with 12 bases between. Germline CDR1 and CDR2: LGHDT and YNNKEL (reference sequence). The CDR3 has 15 residues. In DNA, the CDR3 is TGTGCCAGCAGCCAGGGCGGGGGCTTCCAAGAGACCCAGTACTTC. Amino acids: CASSQGGGFQETQYF.

Many counts were recorded for this clonotype. This chain joins TRBV20-1 and TRBJ1-5, with 11 nucleotides matching TRBD1. Germline CDR1 reads DFQATT; CDR2 reads SNEGSKA (reference sequence). The CDR3 runs to 15 residues. V shed 5 bases and J 6 bases; nucleotides not matched to a gene: 9. CDR3 region: CSAGNVGTGGQPQHF. The CDR3 DNA follows: TGCAGTGCTGGAAATGTCGGGACAGGGGGTCAGCCCCAGCATTTT.

This clonotype was observed many times. This CDR3 reads CASSPGTSGGWETQYF. Here the CDR3 DNA reads TGTGCCAGCAGCCCCGGGACTAGCGGGGGTTGGGAGACCCAGTACTTC. The chain employs TRBV7-2 and TRBJ2-5, with TRBD2 matching over 14 bases. The V segment lost 5 bases and the J segment 5 bases; nucleotides outside the gene matches: 7. Germline CDR1 SGHTA, CDR2 FQGNSA. CDR3 length equals 16 residues. The whole variable domain, filled in from reference TRBV7-2 and TRBJ2-5, reads GAGVSQSPSNKVTEKGKDVELRCDPISGHTALYWYRQSLGQGLEFLIYFQGNSAPDKSGLPSDRFSAERTGGSVSTLTIQRTQQEDSAVYLCASSPGTSGGWETQYFGPGTRLLVL.

This clonotype was detected only a few times. This chain links TRBV30 with TRBJ2-4; no reliable D call. The CDR3 covers 13 residues. CDR1 and CDR2 (germline): GTSNPN, SVGIG (reference sequence). V shed 1 base and J shed 1 base, with 5 bases lying between them. The CDR3 sequence: CAWSGWAKNIQYF. As DNA, the CDR3 is TGTGCCTGGAGTGGATGGGCCAAAAACATTCAGTACTTC. Full variable domain (remainder filled in from reference TRBV30 and TRBJ2-4): SQTIHQWPATLVQPVGSPLSLECTVEGTSNPNLYWYRQAAGRGLQLLFYSVGIGQISSEVPQNLSASRPQDRQFILSSKKLLLSDSGFYLCAWSGWAKNIQYFGAGTRLSVL.

On this clonotype itself: Given a much more abundant clone one base away, this may be a read error. V gene TRBV6-2 or TRBV6-3 combines with J gene TRBJ2-4; D remains ambiguous. Matching the DNA end better, TRBJ2-7 makes the J call doubtful. Germline CDR1 MNHEY, CDR2 SVGEGT. CDR3 length equals 11 residues. The CDR3 bases are TGTGCCGGCGGCTCCAGCGACGAGCAGTACTTC. This encodes CAGGSSDEQYF.

The table lists this clonotype with many counts. J is TRBJ2-7 and V is TRBV20-1; D remains ambiguous. The V end was cut by 6 bases, the J end by 1 base, with 13 bases between. CDR1 is DFQATT, CDR2 SNEGSKA, per germline (reference sequence). This CDR3 has 13 amino acids. The CDR3 bases are TGCAGTGCCTCTTCCACAGTTTCCTACGAGCAGTACTTC. Protein: CSASSTVSYEQYF.

Ten or more counts support this clonotype. A read error is possible here, since a much larger clone lies one base away. This sequence joins TRBV7-9 and TRBJ2-7, with 7 bases matching TRBD2. V gave up 5 bases and J gave up 7 bases; unmatched junction bases: 14. The CDR3 spans 15 residues. Germline V CDR1 and CDR2: SEHNR, FQNEAQ (reference sequence). CDR3 sequence: CASSPERGLYNEQYF. Written as DNA, the CDR3 is TGTGCCAGCAGCCCTGAGCGGGGACTCTACAATGAGCAGTACTTC.

This clonotype appeared many times. The chain combines TRBV7-2 with TRBJ2-3; 7 nucleotides align to TRBD2. Germline assignment: CDR1 SGHTA and CDR2 FQGNSA. V gave up 5 bases and J gave up 2 bases; unmatched junction bases: 10. The CDR3 runs 16 residues. The CDR3 coding sequence is TGTGCCAGCAGCCCCAGGCTAGCGGACCTCACAGATACGCAGTATTTT. It is translated as CASSPRLADLTDTQYF.